The text below deals with one T cell receptor (beta chain). The antigen is not known. From germline, CDR1 is SNHLY and CDR2 FYNNEI. This CDR3 has 15 residues. Amplification used 60 Vbeta primers and 13 Jbeta primers. Profiled with immunoSEQ multiplex PCR; TCRdb holds only in-frame clones, not every one. The sample contains about 200,000 clones, approximately 70% of which appear only once. The data derive from a study of cytomegalovirus exposure and HLA in healthy donors. These donors, healthy bone marrow donors, were studied. Notes on the study in general: Follow-up analysis seemed to connect common viral pathogens with several of the most significant clusters identified. An ancestry cluster, one associated with Asian ancestry, reportedly showed fewer N-insertions than the approximately 650-donor mean in a later analysis. Most of the TCR beta V segments (in an earlier analysis) were productive either about 87% or about 30% of the time.

The sequencing sample was made of PBMCs. This chain connects TRBV2 to TRBJ2-5, with no clear D. The J call may be faulty, since TRBJ2-7 better matches the DNA end. The TCR sequence derives from a man between 40 and 49 years old in good health and CMV-seropositive. CDR3 region: CASDSSMVPGHEQYF. CDR3 nucleotide sequence: TGTGCCAGCGATTCTTCCATGGTTCCTGGGCACGAGCAGTACTTC.